This TCR beta chain was captured by sequencing in a study of cytomegalovirus exposure and HLA in healthy donors. Study results and limitations: Rarity marked most TCR sequences, yet some public TCRs occurred in many donors. Three of the chains that were CMV-associated were confirmed in vitro to be specific for CMV antigens.

The CDR3 covers 12 residues. Trimming took 0 bases from V and 5 from J, leaving 5 bases between them. Germline V gene lookup returns CDR1 SGHAT and CDR2 FQNNGV. Worth noting for this clone: Its antigen remains unidentified.

Sequencing used immunoSEQ multiplex PCR; TCRdb keeps in-frame clones, though not all of them. The table lists some 190,000 clones, roughly 86% of them singletons. The specimen sequenced was PBMCs. The chain joins TRBV11-2 to TRBJ2-7; no clear D gene. The receptor was derived from a man aged 30-40 years in good health and CMV-seropositive. DNA for the CDR3: TGTGCCAGCAGCTTAGAATTGGACGAGCAGTACTTC. Translated: CASSLELDEQYF.